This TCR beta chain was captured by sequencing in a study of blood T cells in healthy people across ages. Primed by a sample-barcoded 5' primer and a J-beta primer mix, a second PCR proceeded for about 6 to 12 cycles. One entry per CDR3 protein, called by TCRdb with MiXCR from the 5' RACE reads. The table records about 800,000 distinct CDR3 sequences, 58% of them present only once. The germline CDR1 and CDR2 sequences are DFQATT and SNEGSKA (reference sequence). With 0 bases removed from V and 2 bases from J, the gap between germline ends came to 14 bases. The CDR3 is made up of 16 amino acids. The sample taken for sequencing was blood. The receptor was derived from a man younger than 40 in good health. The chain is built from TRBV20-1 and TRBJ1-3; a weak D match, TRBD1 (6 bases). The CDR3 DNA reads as TGCAGTGCTAGAGATTCCCGACAGGAAACTGGAAACACCATATATTTT. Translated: CSARDSRQETGNTIYF.